This record concerns one T cell receptor beta chain sequence. This entry comes from a study of a mutant IDH1 vaccine in newly diagnosed glioma. The overall study: Treated patients were approximately 62% male, roughly 38% female, mean age 40.4 years.

Time point defined: baseline, week 1 (first vaccination visit). Treatment noted: pre-vaccination baseline after standard-of-care therapy. The repertoire was sequenced with immunoSEQ multiplex PCR; TCRdb's copy has only in-frame clones and lacks some. The sample records about 15,000 clones, 75% to 90% being singletons. In germline, CDR1 is SQVTM, CDR2 ANQGSEA. The CDR3 consists of 12 residues. Trimming took 4 bases from V and 4 from J, leaving 7 bases between them. This receptor was obtained from a woman between 40 and 50 years old with glioma. Some clones in this sample may be carry-over from other donors' samples. V gene TRBV29-1 combines with J gene TRBJ2-2; D is unresolved. Sequenced material: PBMCs, taken from a glioma patient treated with radiotherapy, temozolomide or both. The CDR3 region is CSVGGSTGELFF. CDR3 DNA sequence: TGCAGCGTTGGGGGTAGCACCGGGGAGCTGTTTTTT.